The subject of this entry is one TCR beta chain. Antigen unknown. Trimming removed 0 bases from V and 5 bases from J; junction bases left unmatched: 8. The CDR3 contains 17 residues. From germline, CDR1 is SGDLS and CDR2 YYNGEE. The sample is drawn from a study of OX40 agonist ivuxolimab in advanced cancers. Study-wide context: At 0.01 to 10 mg/kg, ivuxolimab was administered intravenously to patients every 2 weeks.

Overall study results and limits: Antigen specificity remained undetermined for the expanded peripheral T cells. The CD4+ and CD8+ T cells in the blood had expanded clonally by week 6 at 0.1 to 3.0 mg/kg.

Only in-frame clones appear in the TCRdb table, and some are missing; sequencing was by immunoSEQ multiplex PCR. The sample has some 97,000 clones, 85% to 90% seen once. This receptor was obtained from an adult with an advanced solid tumor such as melanoma, head and neck, liver or kidney cancer. The sequences come from CD4+ or CD8+ T cells sorted from blood, collected in a trial of the OX40 agonist ivuxolimab. V is TRBV9 and J is TRBJ2-5; 12 nucleotides agree with TRBD2. The CDR3 protein is CASSVDLAGGLRETQYF. The CDR3, as DNA: TGTGCCAGCAGCGTAGACCTAGCGGGGGGGCTTCGGGAGACCCAGTACTTC. The full variable domain, completed using reference TRBV9 and TRBJ2-5, is DSGVTQTPKHLITATGQRVTLRCSPRSGDLSVYWYQQSLDQGLQFLIQYYNGEERAKGNILERFSAQQFPDLHSELNLSSLELGDSALYFCASSVDLAGGLRETQYFGPGTRLLVL.